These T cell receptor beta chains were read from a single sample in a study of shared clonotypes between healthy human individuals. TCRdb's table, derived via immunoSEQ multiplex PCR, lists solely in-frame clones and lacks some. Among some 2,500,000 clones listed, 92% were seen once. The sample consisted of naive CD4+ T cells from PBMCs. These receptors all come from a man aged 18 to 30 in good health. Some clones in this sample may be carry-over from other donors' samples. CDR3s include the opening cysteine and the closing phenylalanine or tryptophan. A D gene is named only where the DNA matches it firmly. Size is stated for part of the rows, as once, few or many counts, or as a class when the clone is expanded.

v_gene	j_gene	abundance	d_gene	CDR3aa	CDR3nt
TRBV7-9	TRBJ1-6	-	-	CASSLVGRDSPLHF	TGTGCCAGCAGCTTAGTGGGGCGGGATTCACCCCTCCACTTT
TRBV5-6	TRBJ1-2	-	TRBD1	CASSWKPGQTYGYTF	TGTGCCAGCAGCTGGAAACCGGGACAGACCTATGGCTACACCTTC
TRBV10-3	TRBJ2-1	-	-	CAISDQRGISYNEQFF	TGTGCCATCAGTGACCAGAGGGGCATCTCCTACAATGAGCAGTTCTTC
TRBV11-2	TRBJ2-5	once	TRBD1	CASSLGQGYQETQYF	TGTGCCAGCAGCTTGGGACAGGGGTACCAAGAGACCCAGTACTTC
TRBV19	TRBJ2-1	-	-	CASSIASQSYNEQFF	TGTGCCAGTAGTATAGCTAGCCAGTCTTACAATGAGCAGTTCTTC
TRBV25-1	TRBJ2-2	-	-	CASSDRTGELFF	TGTGCCAGCAGTGATCGGACGGGCGAGCTGTTTTTT
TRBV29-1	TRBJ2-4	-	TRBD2	CSVGTIRQNIQYF	TGCAGCGTGGGGACTATCCGGCAAAACATTCAGTACTTC
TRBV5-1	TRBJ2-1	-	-	CASSSRTTAGEQFF	TGCGCCAGCAGCTCTAGGACTACGGCGGGTGAGCAGTTCTTC
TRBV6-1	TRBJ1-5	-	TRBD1	CASSADRGTANQPQHF	TGTGCCAGCAGTGCGGACAGGGGGACGGCCAATCAGCCCCAGCATTTT
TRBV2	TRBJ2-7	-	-	CASSVEGFSYEQYF	TGTGCCAGCAGTGTGGAGGGTTTCTCCTACGAGCAGTACTTC
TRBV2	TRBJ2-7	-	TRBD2	CASTPDPGPSRGEQYF	TGTGCCAGCACCCCTGACCCGGGCCCCTCGCGGGGGGAGCAGTACTTC
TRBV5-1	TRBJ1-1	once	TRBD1	CASCGGSGTGGTEAFF	TGCGCCAGCTGCGGGGGCTCCGGGACAGGGGGCACTGAAGCTTTCTTT
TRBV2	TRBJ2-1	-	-	CASSMASGSYNEQFF	TGTGCCAGCAGTATGGCGAGCGGGTCCTACAATGAGCAGTTCTTC
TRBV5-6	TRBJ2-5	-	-	CASSLVDTEETQYF	TGTGCCAGCAGCTTAGTGGACACGGAAGAGACCCAGTACTTC
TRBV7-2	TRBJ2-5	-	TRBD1	CASSLALTGGETQYF	TGTGCCAGCAGCTTAGCGCTGACAGGGGGAGAGACCCAGTACTTC
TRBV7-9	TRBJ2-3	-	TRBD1	CASSQDRGTDTQYF	TGTGCCAGCAGTCAGGACAGGGGCACAGATACGCAGTATTTT
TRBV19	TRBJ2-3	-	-	CASSNGDTDTQYF	TGTGCCAGTAGTAATGGGGACACAGATACGCAGTATTTT
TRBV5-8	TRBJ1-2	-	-	CASSPGPFGSGYTF	TGTGCCAGCAGCCCTGGTCCGTTCGGGAGTGGCTACACCTTC
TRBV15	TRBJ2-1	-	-	CATSRATYNEQFF	TGTGCCACCAGCAGAGCCACATACAATGAGCAGTTCTTC
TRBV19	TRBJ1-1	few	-	CASSEDWLNTEAFF	TGTGCCAGTAGTGAGGACTGGTTGAACACTGAAGCTTTCTTT
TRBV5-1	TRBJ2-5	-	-	CASSLGLLRQYF	TGCGCCAGCAGCTTGGGGCTGCTACGCCAGTACTTC
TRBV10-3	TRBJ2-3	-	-	CAISLQGDTQYF	TGTGCCATCAGTCTCCAGGGCGATACGCAGTATTTT
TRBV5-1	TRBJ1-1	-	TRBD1	CASSRTGGTEAFF	TGCGCCAGCAGCCGGACAGGGGGCACTGAAGCTTTCTTT
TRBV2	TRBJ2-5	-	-	CASNTSPETQYF	TGTGCCAGCAACACTAGCCCCGAGACCCAGTACTTC
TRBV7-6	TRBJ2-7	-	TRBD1	CASSRLQGSYEQYF	TGTGCCAGCAGCCGTTTACAGGGGTCCTACGAGCAGTACTTC
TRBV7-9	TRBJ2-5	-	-	CASSSRETQYF	TGTGCCAGCAGCTCCCGGGAGACCCAGTACTTC
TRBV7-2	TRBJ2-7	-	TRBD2	CASSPGLAAPLVF	TGTGCCAGCAGCCCTGGACTAGCGGCTCCCCTCGTTTTC
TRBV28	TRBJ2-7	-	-	CASSLARSEQYF	TGTGCCAGCAGTTTAGCCAGGAGCGAGCAGTACTTC
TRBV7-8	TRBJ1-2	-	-	CASSPAQGNYGYTF	TGTGCCAGCAGCCCCGCGCAGGGGAACTATGGCTACACCTTC
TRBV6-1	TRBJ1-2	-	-	CASRREGASGYTF	TGTGCCAGCAGGAGGGAAGGGGCCAGCGGCTACACCTTC
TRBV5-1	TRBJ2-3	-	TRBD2	CASSLSSGRSDTQYF	TGCGCCAGCAGCTTGAGTAGCGGGAGATCGGATACGCAGTATTTT